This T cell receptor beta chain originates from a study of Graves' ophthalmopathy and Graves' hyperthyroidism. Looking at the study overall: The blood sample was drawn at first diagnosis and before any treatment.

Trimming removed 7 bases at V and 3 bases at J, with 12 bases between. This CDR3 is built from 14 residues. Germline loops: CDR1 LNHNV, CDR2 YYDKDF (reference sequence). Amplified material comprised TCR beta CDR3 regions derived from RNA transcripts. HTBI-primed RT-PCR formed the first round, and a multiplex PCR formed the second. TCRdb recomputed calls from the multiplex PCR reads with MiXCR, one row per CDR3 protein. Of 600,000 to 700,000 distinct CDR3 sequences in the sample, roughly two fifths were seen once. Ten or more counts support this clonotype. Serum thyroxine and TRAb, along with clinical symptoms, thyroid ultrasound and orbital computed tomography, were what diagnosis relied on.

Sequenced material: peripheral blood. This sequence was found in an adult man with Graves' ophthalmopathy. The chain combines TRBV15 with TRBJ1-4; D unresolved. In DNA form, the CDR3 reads TGTGCCACCATGGGCCGGGCCTCTAATGAAAAACTGTTTTTT. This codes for CATMGRASNEKLFF.